These 22 T cell receptor beta chains were sequenced from one sample in a study of blood T cell repertoires in COVID-19. Sequencing used immunoSEQ multiplex PCR; TCRdb keeps in-frame clones, though not all of them. Of some 300,000 clones listed, around 89% are singletons. Material: PBMCs or T cells enriched from blood (not recorded which). Receptors originate from a woman under 30 with acute COVID-19.

This sequence joins TRBV7-9 and TRBJ2-5; D unresolved. CDR1 is SEHNR and CDR2 is FQNEAQ in the germline V gene (reference sequence). CDR3 size: 12 residues. Trimming shortened V by 0 bases and J by 5 bases, and 4 bases separated the two germline ends. For the CDR3, the DNA is TGTGCCAGCAGCTTAGCGCGGGAGACCCAGTACTTC. As protein: CASSLARETQYF.

The V and J genes are TRBV11-3 and TRBJ1-1, with D unclear. This CDR3 spans 13 amino acids. With 5 bases removed from V and 6 bases from J, the gap between germline ends came to 13 bases. Germline V gives CDR1 SGHNT, CDR2 YENEEA. CDR3 sequence reads: CASSPNPGAEAFF. As DNA, the CDR3 is TGTGCCAGCAGCCCAAACCCCGGGGCTGAAGCTTTCTTT.

This rearrangement joins TRBV5-4 to TRBJ1-3; TRBD1 agrees at 7 bases. This CDR3 has 17 residues. Trimming removed 5 bases from V and 9 bases from J; junction bases left unmatched: 20. Germline CDR1 is SGHNT and CDR2 is YYREEE (reference sequence). CDR3 loop: CASSFRNLTGRWGTIYF. The CDR3 bases are TGTGCCAGCAGTTTCCGAAATCTGACAGGGCGGTGGGGCACCATATATTTT.

The J gene is TRBJ2-1, the V gene TRBV19; TRBD2 matches at 12 bases. The V and J ends lost 1 base and 9 bases, in that order; junction bases with no gene match: 4. The CDR3 has 15 amino acids. CDR1 and CDR2 from the germline V gene are LNHDA and SQIVND (reference sequence). The CDR3 is CASSIGLAGVGEQFF. CDR3 sequence (DNA): TGTGCCAGTAGTATAGGACTAGCGGGAGTAGGTGAGCAGTTCTTC.

The chain links TRBV18 to TRBJ2-1, with unresolved D. The V end was cut by 5 bases, the J end by 5 bases, with 7 bases between. The germline V gene has CDR1 KGHSH and CDR2 LQKENI. This CDR3 spans 12 amino acids. In DNA, the CDR3 is TGTGCCAGCTCATCATCAGACAATGAGCAGTTCTTC. Encoded protein: CASSSSDNEQFF.

The V call is TRBV5-4, the J call TRBJ1-2, with 7 nucleotides matching TRBD1. V shed 2 bases and J 2 bases; nucleotides not matched to a gene: 3. This CDR3 contains 14 residues. Germline CDR1 reads SGHNT; CDR2 reads YYREEE (reference sequence). CDR3 coding DNA: TGTGCCAGCAGCTTAGACAGGGCAAACTATGGCTACACCTTC. Translating gives CASSLDRANYGYTF.

The gene calls are TRBV4-2 and TRBJ1-1, with D maybe TRBD1 (6 bases). Germline assignment: CDR1 LGHNA and CDR2 YNFKEQ. The CDR3 consists of 15 residues. The V end lost 4 bases, the J end lost 0 bases, and 12 bases lay between the germline ends. The CDR3 sequence is CASSREGQMNTEAFF. CDR3 DNA sequence: TGTGCCAGCAGCCGGGAAGGACAGATGAACACTGAAGCTTTCTTT.

To note about this clone: The same CDR3 also results from other DNA sequences found in this sample. The V and J genes are TRBV5-4 and TRBJ2-1; 14 positions agree with TRBD2. The length of the CDR3 is 15 residues. The V and J ends lost 2 bases and 10 bases, in that order; junction bases with no gene match: 5. Germline V lookup: CDR1 SGHNT, CDR2 YYREEE (reference sequence). The CDR3 spells CASSLRLAGGDEQFF. CDR3 bases: TGTGCCAGCAGCTTACGACTAGCGGGAGGGGACGAGCAGTTCTTC.

The rearrangement uses TRBV28 and TRBJ1-6, with D perhaps matching TRBD1 (5 bases). With 8 bases removed from V and 8 bases from J, the gap between germline ends came to 13 bases. Germline values: CDR1 MDHEN, CDR2 SYDVKM. The CDR3 covers 13 residues. DNA of the CDR3: TGTGCCAGCGCCGGACCAGGGTATTCACCCCTCCACTTT. The encoded protein is CASAGPGYSPLHF.

V and J are TRBV28 and TRBJ2-7; D gene uncertain. Trimming removed 8 bases at V and 0 bases at J, with 8 bases between. In germline, CDR1 is MDHEN, CDR2 SYDVKM. The CDR3 sequence is 12 residues long. DNA for the CDR3: TGTGCCAGCTACAGCAGCTCCTACGAGCAGTACTTC. This codes for CASYSSSYEQYF.

V and J are TRBV28 and TRBJ1-2; TRBD1 might be the D (6 bases). The CDR3 covers 17 residues. The ends were cut back, 3 bases at V and 3 bases at J, with 20 bases in the middle. The germline V gene encodes CDR1 MDHEN and CDR2 SYDVKM. The CDR3 nucleotides read TGTGCCAGCAGTTTCGGGGGGGGCGCCGAAAGGGACTATGGCTACACCTTC. As protein: CASSFGGGAERDYGYTF.

The CDR3, as DNA: TGTGCCAGCAGCTCCAGGGGGCTTGGGGCCAACGTCCTGACTTTC. Translated: CASSSRGLGANVLTF. This chain joins TRBV7-9 and TRBJ2-6; 8 bases match TRBD1. The ends lost 4 bases at V and 3 bases at J; junction bases unmatched: 2. CDR3 length: 15 residues. Germline loops: CDR1 SEHNR, CDR2 FQNEAQ (reference sequence).

This rearrangement joins TRBV7-3 to TRBJ2-3; TRBD2 matches at 10 bases. There are 19 residues in the CDR3. Germline V gene lookup returns CDR1 SGHTA and CDR2 FQGTGA. J lost 0 bases, V lost 3 bases, and 12 bases had no gene match. The CDR3 here is CASSLVGTSADPSTDTQYF. Written as DNA, the CDR3 is TGTGCCAGCAGCTTGGTCGGGACTAGCGCCGACCCAAGCACAGATACGCAGTATTTT.

This chain uses TRBV4-2 with TRBJ1-1; possible D gene TRBD1, 5 bases. This CDR3 has 14 amino acids. The germline V gene encodes CDR1 LGHNA and CDR2 YNFKEQ. V shed 5 bases and J shed 4 bases, with 14 bases lying between them. As DNA, the CDR3 is TGTGCCAGCAGCATTGGGAGGGACGTCACTGAAGCTTTCTTT. It codes for CASSIGRDVTEAFF.

The gene calls are TRBV15 and TRBJ2-7; weak D call: TRBD2 (5 bases). This CDR3 has 12 residues. CDR1 is LNHNV, CDR2 YYDKDF, per germline (reference sequence). Between the trimmed V and J ends, which lost 3 bases and 7 bases, there was a span of 10 bases. CDR3 nucleotide sequence: TGTGCCACCAGCAGTGGACCGGGGGAGCAGTACTTC. Protein: CATSSGPGEQYF.

V and J are TRBV29-1 and TRBJ2-1, with D hard to call. This CDR3 comprises 11 residues. CDR1 and CDR2 from the germline V gene are SQVTM and ANQGSEA. Trimming removed 3 bases at V and 4 bases at J, with 4 bases between. The DNA for the CDR3 is TGCAGCGTTGACCAGTACAATGAGCAGTTCTTC. Translation gives CSVDQYNEQFF.

The table lists this clone with a few counts. Germline and junction disagree at one end, which may indicate a read error. The V gene is TRBV5-1, the J gene TRBJ1-2, with 9 bases matching TRBD1. The CDR3 is made up of 15 amino acids. Germline values: CDR1 SGHRS, CDR2 YFSETQ. This CDR3 reads CASSWGDRENSGYTF. CDR3 nucleotide sequence: TGCGCCAGCAGCTGGGGGGACAGGGAAAACTCTGGCTACACCTTC.

This chain joins TRBV10-3 and TRBJ1-5; unclear D gene. CDR3 size: 15 residues. Germline CDR1 reads ENHRY; CDR2 reads SYGVKD. V dropped 2 bases and J dropped 7 bases, with 15 bases sitting between them. The CDR3 nucleotides are TGTGCCATCAGTGAGGATCCCGGGAGTTGGCAGCCCCAGCATTTT. Its translation is CAISEDPGSWQPQHF.

The genes are TRBV9 and TRBJ1-5, with D perhaps matching TRBD1 (5 bases). The CDR3 contains 14 residues. Trimming took 0 bases from V and 6 from J, leaving 10 bases between them. Germline CDR1 SGDLS, CDR2 YYNGEE. This chain's CDR3 is CASSVEGRAQPQHF. In DNA, the CDR3 is TGTGCCAGCAGCGTAGAGGGGCGCGCTCAGCCCCAGCATTTT.

CDR3 amino acids: CATSDPGAGTDTQYF. As DNA, the CDR3 is TGTGCCACCAGTGACCCAGGGGCTGGCACAGATACGCAGTATTTT. The gene calls are TRBV24-1 and TRBJ2-3; tentative D call: TRBD1 (6 bases). Germline-derived CDR1 and CDR2 are KGHDR and SFDVKD. The CDR3 has 15 residues. The V gene lost 4 bases and the J gene lost 1 base, with 11 bases spanning the gap.

A note on this clone: The sample carries other DNA sequences with the same CDR3. This chain links TRBV18 with TRBJ2-2; perhaps TRBD2 as D (5 bases). The CDR3 runs 15 residues. V dropped 2 bases and J dropped 2 bases, with 9 bases sitting between them. Germline CDR1 reads KGHSH; CDR2 reads LQKENI. This CDR3 is CASSPGLLNTGELFF. The CDR3 nucleotides are TGTGCCAGCTCACCAGGACTCTTAAACACCGGGGAGCTGTTTTTT.

This chain uses TRBV9 with TRBJ1-4; perhaps TRBD1 as D (5 bases). Trimming took off 0 bases at V and 4 bases at J, with 10 bases between the two ends. This CDR3 spans 15 amino acids. CDR1 SGDLS and CDR2 YYNGEE come from the germline V gene. CDR3 protein: CASSVAGYSNEKLFF. In nucleotides, the CDR3 is TGTGCCAGCAGCGTAGCAGGGTACAGTAATGAAAAACTGTTTTTT.